The rows below give T cell receptor beta chains drawn from one sample of a study of immune evolution from preneoplasia to lung adenocarcinoma. TCRdb keeps only in-frame clones here, not all; method: immunoSEQ multiplex PCR. This sample has over 11,000 clones, with 75% to 85% found just once. The sequenced material came from FFPE minimally invasive lung adenocarcinoma tissue. These receptors originate from an older person with lung adenocarcinoma. The CDR3 runs from the conserved cysteine through the conserved F or W. Fields, in order: CDR3 DNA, CDR3 protein, V gene, J gene, D gene, clone size. The D gene is left open where the match is weak. Size tells how often a clone was seen (once, few, many) or the class of an expanded clone, and some rows leave it out.

CDR3nt: TGTGCCAGCAGCCAAGGGGGCCAGCGGGGGGGCCGAGATACGCAGTATTTT; CDR3aa: CASSQGGQRGGRDTQYF; v_gene: TRBV4-2; j_gene: TRBJ2-3; d_gene: TRBD2; abundance: -
CDR3nt: TGTGCTTCCCGAAGGATTCGGTCTGGTGGCTACACCTTC; CDR3aa: CASRRIRSGGYTF; v_gene: TRBV28; j_gene: TRBJ1-2; d_gene: -; abundance: -
CDR3nt: TGCGCCAGCAGCTCCGGGACAGGGATTAGCGAGCAGTACTTC; CDR3aa: CASSSGTGISEQYF; v_gene: TRBV5-1; j_gene: TRBJ2-7; d_gene: TRBD1; abundance: -
CDR3nt: TGTGCCAGCAGTTTATCGTACTCGACCAGGGCGGATGAAGCTTTCTTT; CDR3aa: CASSLSYSTRADEAFF; v_gene: TRBV28; j_gene: TRBJ1-1; d_gene: -; abundance: few
CDR3nt: TGTGCCAGTAAACTAGCGGGATCGAACTCCTACAATGAGCAGTTCTTC; CDR3aa: CASKLAGSNSYNEQFF; v_gene: TRBV19; j_gene: TRBJ2-1; d_gene: TRBD2; abundance: -
CDR3nt: TGTGCCAGCACCTCGACAGGGGGCGACTATGGCTACACCTTC; CDR3aa: CASTSTGGDYGYTF; v_gene: TRBV27; j_gene: TRBJ1-2; d_gene: TRBD1; abundance: once
CDR3nt: TGTGCCAGCAGCTTTACCTCGGGACAGGGGGAAGATACGCAGTATTTT; CDR3aa: CASSFTSGQGEDTQYF; v_gene: TRBV7-8; j_gene: TRBJ2-3; d_gene: TRBD1; abundance: -
CDR3nt: TGTGCCAGCTCCCTAGCGGGGGGGGGCAATGAGCAGTTCTTC; CDR3aa: CASSLAGGGNEQFF; v_gene: TRBV4-2; j_gene: TRBJ2-1; d_gene: TRBD2; abundance: once
CDR3nt: TGTGCCAGCAGCTCATACGCAGGGACGGGCTACGAGCAGTACTTC; CDR3aa: CASSSYAGTGYEQYF; v_gene: TRBV5-4; j_gene: TRBJ2-7; d_gene: -; abundance: -
CDR3nt: TGTGCCAGCAGTCCCAACCATGCGGGGGGCCAAGAGACCCAGTACTTC; CDR3aa: CASSPNHAGGQETQYF; v_gene: TRBV7-8; j_gene: TRBJ2-5; d_gene: TRBD2; abundance: -
CDR3nt: TGCGCCAGCAGCTTCAGGACTAGCCCAAGCTTCAATGAGCAGTTCTTC; CDR3aa: CASSFRTSPSFNEQFF; v_gene: TRBV4-1; j_gene: TRBJ2-1; d_gene: TRBD2; abundance: -
CDR3nt: TGTGCCACCAGCAGGGGGGACCCTTCCTACAATGAGCAGTTCTTC; CDR3aa: CATSRGDPSYNEQFF; v_gene: TRBV15; j_gene: TRBJ2-1; d_gene: -; abundance: -
CDR3nt: TGTGCCAGCAGCTCCGGACAGGGGGTCAGGAATGAGCAGTTCTTC; CDR3aa: CASSSGQGVRNEQFF; v_gene: TRBV11-2; j_gene: TRBJ2-1; d_gene: TRBD1; abundance: -
CDR3nt: TGTGCCAGCAGCGTCGGGACTAGCGGGAGTGATACGCAGTATTTT; CDR3aa: CASSVGTSGSDTQYF; v_gene: TRBV9; j_gene: TRBJ2-3; d_gene: TRBD2; abundance: -
CDR3nt: TGTGCCATCAGTGAGGGCTCTGGGGCCAACGTCCTGACTTTC; CDR3aa: CAISEGSGANVLTF; v_gene: TRBV10-3; j_gene: TRBJ2-6; d_gene: -; abundance: once
CDR3nt: TGTGCCAGTAACCCCCTCCAGACTCTCAACACCGGGGAGCTGTTTTTT; CDR3aa: CASNPLQTLNTGELFF; v_gene: TRBV19; j_gene: TRBJ2-2; d_gene: -; abundance: -
CDR3nt: TGTGCCAGCAGCCATGACAGGGCGGGGGGAAATTCACCCCTCCACTTT; CDR3aa: CASSHDRAGGNSPLHF; v_gene: TRBV14; j_gene: TRBJ1-6; d_gene: TRBD1; abundance: -
CDR3nt: TGTGCCAGCAGCTCGTACGGAGGACGGACTAATTCACCCCTCCACTTT; CDR3aa: CASSSYGGRTNSPLHF; v_gene: TRBV7-9; j_gene: TRBJ1-6; d_gene: -; abundance: -
CDR3nt: TGTGCCAGTAGTCAAAGGTTAACGAACACCGGGGAGCTGTTTTTT; CDR3aa: CASSQRLTNTGELFF; v_gene: TRBV19; j_gene: TRBJ2-2; d_gene: -; abundance: -
CDR3nt: TGTGCCAGCAGTTTGGGGACTAGCCGATACAATGAGCAGTTCTTC; CDR3aa: CASSLGTSRYNEQFF; v_gene: TRBV28; j_gene: TRBJ2-1; d_gene: TRBD2; abundance: -
CDR3nt: TGTGCCAGCAGCTTAGTTTCAGGGAAGAACACTGAAGCTTTCTTT; CDR3aa: CASSLVSGKNTEAFF; v_gene: TRBV11-3; j_gene: TRBJ1-1; d_gene: -; abundance: -
CDR3nt: TGTGCCATCAGTACCTCAGGGGGCGCGGGACCCACCAGTTCCTACAATGAGCAGTTCTTC; CDR3aa: CAISTSGGAGPTSSYNEQFF; v_gene: TRBV10-3; j_gene: TRBJ2-1; d_gene: TRBD1; abundance: once
CDR3nt: TGTGCCCTCGACGACAATGAGCAGTTCTTC; CDR3aa: CALDDNEQFF; v_gene: TRBV30; j_gene: TRBJ2-1; d_gene: -; abundance: -
CDR3nt: TGTGCCAGCAGTGTTTTACAGGGATCGGGCACCGGGGAGCTGTTTTTT; CDR3aa: CASSVLQGSGTGELFF; v_gene: TRBV6-1; j_gene: TRBJ2-2; d_gene: -; abundance: -
CDR3nt: TGTGCCAGCAGCTTTAAGGGGGCTGATGAAAAACTGTTTTTT; CDR3aa: CASSFKGADEKLFF; v_gene: TRBV5-4; j_gene: TRBJ1-4; d_gene: TRBD1; abundance: large
CDR3nt: TGTGCCATCAGCGATACCATGGCGGGAGGAAGCACAGATACGCAGTATTTT; CDR3aa: CAISDTMAGGSTDTQYF; v_gene: TRBV10-3; j_gene: TRBJ2-3; d_gene: TRBD2; abundance: once
CDR3nt: TGCAGCGTTCCGGGAATGAACACTGAAGCTTTCTTT; CDR3aa: CSVPGMNTEAFF; v_gene: TRBV29-1; j_gene: TRBJ1-1; d_gene: -; abundance: -
CDR3nt: TGTGCCAGCAGTTTGGGCCAGGGGAATGAGCAGTTCTTC; CDR3aa: CASSLGQGNEQFF; v_gene: TRBV27; j_gene: TRBJ2-1; d_gene: -; abundance: -
CDR3nt: TGCAGCGTGGTCCGGGCCGGAAACTATGGCTACACCTTC; CDR3aa: CSVVRAGNYGYTF; v_gene: TRBV29-1; j_gene: TRBJ1-2; d_gene: -; abundance: -
CDR3nt: TGTGCCAGCAGGGTACAGGGTGGAGACACTGAAGCTTTCTTT; CDR3aa: CASRVQGGDTEAFF; v_gene: TRBV2; j_gene: TRBJ1-1; d_gene: -; abundance: -
CDR3nt: TGTGCCAGCAGTCCGCGACAGGTCCAGGAGACCCAGTACTTC; CDR3aa: CASSPRQVQETQYF; v_gene: TRBV27; j_gene: TRBJ2-5; d_gene: -; abundance: medium-sized
CDR3nt: TGCGCCAGCAGCTTGGGGACAACCTACGAGCAGTACTTC; CDR3aa: CASSLGTTYEQYF; v_gene: TRBV5-1; j_gene: TRBJ2-7; d_gene: -; abundance: -
CDR3nt: TGTGCCAGCAGTCGACCCCGAGGGGCAGGGACTGGAAACACCATATATTTT; CDR3aa: CASSRPRGAGTGNTIYF; v_gene: TRBV7-6; j_gene: TRBJ1-3; d_gene: -; abundance: -
CDR3nt: TGTGCCAGTAGTGGCGGCACCCTTACCGGGGCCAACGTCCTGACTTTC; CDR3aa: CASSGGTLTGANVLTF; v_gene: TRBV19; j_gene: TRBJ2-6; d_gene: -; abundance: few
CDR3nt: TGTGCCAGCAGACCGACAGGCGGCAATCAGCCCCAGCATTTT; CDR3aa: CASRPTGGNQPQHF; v_gene: TRBV6-5; j_gene: TRBJ1-5; d_gene: -; abundance: -
CDR3nt: TGTGCCAGCAGTCCCGGCGGGAGGGGGAATACGCAGTATTTT; CDR3aa: CASSPGGRGNTQYF; v_gene: TRBV6-5; j_gene: TRBJ2-3; d_gene: TRBD2; abundance: -
CDR3nt: TGTGCCTGGAACTTGGGTGACAATCAGCCCCAGCATTTT; CDR3aa: CAWNLGDNQPQHF; v_gene: TRBV30; j_gene: TRBJ1-5; d_gene: -; abundance: -
CDR3nt: TGTGCCAGCAGCCCCACAGGGCAAGGCGAGCAGTACTTC; CDR3aa: CASSPTGQGEQYF; v_gene: TRBV7-3; j_gene: TRBJ2-7; d_gene: -; abundance: -
CDR3nt: TGTGCCAGCAGTTTTGCGGAGATGGGCAATCAGCCCCAGCATTTT; CDR3aa: CASSFAEMGNQPQHF; v_gene: TRBV28; j_gene: TRBJ1-5; d_gene: -; abundance: -
CDR3nt: TGTGCCATCAGTGAAGCGGGCGGTGAGCAGTACTTC; CDR3aa: CAISEAGGEQYF; v_gene: TRBV10-3; j_gene: TRBJ2-7; d_gene: -; abundance: -
CDR3nt: TGTGCCTGGAGTGTATCGGGAAACACAGATACGCAGTATTTT; CDR3aa: CAWSVSGNTDTQYF; v_gene: TRBV30; j_gene: TRBJ2-3; d_gene: -; abundance: -
CDR3nt: TGTGCCAGCAGCCCGGACTTACTCACCTACGAGCAGTACTTC; CDR3aa: CASSPDLLTYEQYF; v_gene: TRBV7-9; j_gene: TRBJ2-7; d_gene: -; abundance: -
CDR3nt: TGTGCCATCAGTGAGTCAGCCCAGGGAGGGTATGGCTACACCTTC; CDR3aa: CAISESAQGGYGYTF; v_gene: TRBV10-3; j_gene: TRBJ1-2; d_gene: -; abundance: -